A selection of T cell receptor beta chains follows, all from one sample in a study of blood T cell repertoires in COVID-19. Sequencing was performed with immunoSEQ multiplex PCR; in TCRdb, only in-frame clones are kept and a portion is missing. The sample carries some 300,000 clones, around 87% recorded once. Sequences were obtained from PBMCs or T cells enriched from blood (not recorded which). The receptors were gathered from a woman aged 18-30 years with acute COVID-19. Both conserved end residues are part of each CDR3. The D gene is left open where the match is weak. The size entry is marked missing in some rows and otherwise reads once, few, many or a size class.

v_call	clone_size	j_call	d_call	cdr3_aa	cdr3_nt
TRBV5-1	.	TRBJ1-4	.	CASSPRRSNEKLFF	TGCGCCAGCAGCCCTAGGCGGAGTAATGAAAAACTGTTTTTT
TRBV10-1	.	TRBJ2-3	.	CASNQAHVSTDTQYF	TGCGCCAGCAACCAGGCACACGTTAGCACAGATACGCAGTATTTT
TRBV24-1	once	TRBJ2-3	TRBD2	CATSDQPSSGVSTDTQYF	TGTGCCACCAGTGACCAACCTTCTAGCGGGGTGAGCACAGATACGCAGTATTTT
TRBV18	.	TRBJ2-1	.	CASSPTEDEQFF	TGTGCCAGCTCACCGACAGAGGATGAGCAGTTCTTC
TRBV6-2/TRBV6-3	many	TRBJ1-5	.	CASSYPVDSPDQPQHF	TGTGCCAGCAGTTACCCCGTGGACAGTCCTGATCAGCCCCAGCATTTT
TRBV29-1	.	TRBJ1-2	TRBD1	CSVASGGQGYTF	TGCAGCGTTGCGTCAGGGGGCCAGGGCTACACCTTC
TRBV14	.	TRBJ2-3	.	CASSQAGAADTQYF	TGTGCCAGCAGCCAAGCGGGAGCGGCAGATACGCAGTATTTT
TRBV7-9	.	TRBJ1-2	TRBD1	CASSSPGQMNYGYTF	TGTGCCAGCAGCTCCCCGGGACAGATGAACTATGGCTACACCTTC
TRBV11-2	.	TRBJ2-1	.	CASSRKLVNEQFF	TGTGCCAGCAGCCGCAAACTTGTCAATGAGCAGTTCTTC
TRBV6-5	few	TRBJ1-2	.	CASSSYRITNYGYTF	TGTGCCAGCAGTTCCTACAGGATTACTAACTATGGCTACACCTTC
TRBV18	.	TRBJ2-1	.	CASSPPISVRNNEQFF	TGTGCCAGCTCACCACCGATATCCGTGAGGAACAATGAGCAGTTCTTC
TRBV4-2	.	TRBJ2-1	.	CASSQASLAAEQFF	TGTGCCAGCAGCCAAGCATCACTAGCTGCTGAGCAGTTCTTC
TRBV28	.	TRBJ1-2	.	CASRLARRSNYGYTF	TGTGCCAGCAGACTGGCCCGGAGGTCTAACTATGGCTACACCTTC
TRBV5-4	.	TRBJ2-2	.	CASSFGQNTGELFF	TGTGCCAGCAGCTTTGGACAGAACACCGGGGAGCTGTTTTTT
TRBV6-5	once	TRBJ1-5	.	CASSMRGGQPQHF	TGTGCCAGCAGTATGAGGGGAGGGCAGCCCCAGCATTTT
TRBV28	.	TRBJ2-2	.	CASNRDSDTGELFF	TGTGCCAGCAATAGGGATAGCGACACCGGGGAGCTGTTTTTT
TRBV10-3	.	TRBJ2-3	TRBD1	CAIKGGQESTDTQYF	TGTGCCATCAAAGGGGGACAGGAGAGCACAGATACGCAGTATTTT
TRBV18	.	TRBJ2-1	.	CASSPHTDNEQFF	TGTGCCAGCTCACCCCACACAGACAATGAGCAGTTCTTC
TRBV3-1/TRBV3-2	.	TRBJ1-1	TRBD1	CASSPADREDLAFF	TGTGCCAGCAGCCCAGCTGACAGGGAGGACTTGGCTTTCTTT
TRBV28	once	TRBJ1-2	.	CASSLVGQRSNYGYTF	TGTGCCAGCAGTTTAGTAGGACAGAGATCTAACTATGGCTACACCTTC
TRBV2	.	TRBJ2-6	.	CASSERAPSRAEISGANVLTF	TGTGCCAGCAGTGAAAGGGCCCCATCGAGGGCCGAAATCTCTGGGGCCAACGTCCTGACTTTC
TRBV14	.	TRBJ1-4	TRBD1	CASSRKQGEIEKLFF	TGTGCCAGCAGCCGAAAACAGGGGGAAATTGAAAAACTGTTTTTT
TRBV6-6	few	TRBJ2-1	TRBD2	CASSRSGLADYSYNEQFF	TGTGCCAGCAGTCGATCGGGACTAGCGGACTACTCCTACAATGAGCAGTTCTTC
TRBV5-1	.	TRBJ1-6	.	CASRGGENSPLHF	TGCGCCAGCAGAGGGGGAGAGAATTCACCCCTCCACTTT
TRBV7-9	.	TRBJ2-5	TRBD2	CASSRGKETSGHQETQYF	TGTGCCAGCAGCCGGGGAAAGGAGACTAGCGGGCACCAAGAGACCCAGTACTTC
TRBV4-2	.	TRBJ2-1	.	CASSQDLAGTFSYNEQFF	TGTGCCAGCAGCCAAGACCTAGCCGGCACCTTCTCCTACAATGAGCAGTTCTTC
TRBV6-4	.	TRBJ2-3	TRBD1	CASSTGTDHTDTQYF	TGTGCCAGCAGTACCGGGACAGACCACACAGATACGCAGTATTTT
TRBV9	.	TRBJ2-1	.	CASSPREKTYNEQFF	TGTGCCAGCAGCCCACGGGAAAAGACCTACAATGAGCAGTTCTTC
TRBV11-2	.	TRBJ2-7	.	CASSPVQGRRGEQYF	TGTGCCAGCAGCCCTGTACAGGGGAGGAGGGGGGAGCAGTACTTC
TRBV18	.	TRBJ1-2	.	CASSPYGHADRGYTF	TGTGCCAGCTCACCCTACGGACACGCCGATAGAGGCTACACCTTC
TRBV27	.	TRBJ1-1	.	CATYRNTEAFF	TGTGCCACCTATAGGAACACTGAAGCTTTCTTT
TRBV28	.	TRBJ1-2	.	CASSGRAGETYHYGYTF	TGTGCCAGCAGTGGGAGGGCAGGAGAAACCTATCACTATGGCTACACCTTC
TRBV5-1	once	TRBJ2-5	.	CASSLVRGDPQETQYF	TGCGCCAGCAGCTTGGTCCGGGGAGACCCCCAAGAGACCCAGTACTTC
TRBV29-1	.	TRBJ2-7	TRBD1	CSMTGESSYEQYF	TGCAGTATGACAGGGGAAAGCTCCTACGAGCAGTACTTC
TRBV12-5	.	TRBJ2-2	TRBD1	CASGFRDSIDSTGELFF	TGTGCTAGTGGTTTCAGGGACAGCATAGATTCCACCGGGGAGCTGTTTTTT
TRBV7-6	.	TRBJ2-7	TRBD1	CASSLSGTGTDEQYF	TGTGCCAGCAGCTTATCCGGGACAGGTACCGACGAGCAGTACTTC
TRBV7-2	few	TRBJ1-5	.	CASSQPGGAGQPQHF	TGTGCCAGCAGCCAACCGGGGGGCGCTGGACAGCCCCAGCATTTT
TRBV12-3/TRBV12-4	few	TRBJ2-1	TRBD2	CASRPTSGRGFF	TGTGCCAGCAGACCGACTAGCGGGAGGGGGTTCTTC
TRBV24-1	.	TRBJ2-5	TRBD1	CATSLGQGRNGETQYF	TGTGCCACCAGTTTGGGACAGGGACGGAATGGGGAGACCCAGTACTTC
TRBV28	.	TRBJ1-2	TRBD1	CASSLEDRAYGYTF	TGTGCCAGCAGTTTGGAGGACAGGGCCTATGGCTACACCTTC
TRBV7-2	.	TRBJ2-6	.	CASSFFGANVLTF	TGTGCCAGCAGCTTCTTTGGGGCCAACGTCCTGACTTTC
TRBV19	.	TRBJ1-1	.	CASGDSPNTEAFF	TGTGCCAGTGGTGACAGCCCGAACACTGAAGCTTTCTTT
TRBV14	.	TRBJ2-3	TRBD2	CASRQSGGDTQYF	TGTGCCAGCAGACAAAGCGGGGGGGATACGCAGTATTTT
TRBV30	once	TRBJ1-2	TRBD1	CAWSEAGTGENYGYTF	TGTGCCTGGAGTGAGGCGGGGACAGGGGAAAACTATGGCTACACCTTC
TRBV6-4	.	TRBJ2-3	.	CASSDSQGTSTDTQYF	TGTGCCAGCAGTGACTCACAGGGGACTAGCACAGATACGCAGTATTTT
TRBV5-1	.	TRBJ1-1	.	CASSLGGANTEAFF	TGCGCCAGCAGCTTGGGGGGCGCTAACACTGAAGCTTTCTTT
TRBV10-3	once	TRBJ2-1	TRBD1	CAISDPRDRGGNEQFF	TGTGCCATCAGTGACCCCCGGGACAGGGGAGGCAATGAGCAGTTCTTC
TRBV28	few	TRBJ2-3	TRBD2	CASSTPGLAVTSTDTQYF	TGTGCCAGCAGTACCCCGGGACTAGCGGTCACTAGCACAGATACGCAGTATTTT
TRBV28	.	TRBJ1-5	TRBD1	CASSPTGAGNQPQHF	TGTGCCAGCAGCCCTACAGGGGCCGGCAATCAGCCCCAGCATTTT
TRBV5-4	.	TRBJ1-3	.	CASSLDSLSGNTIYF	TGTGCCAGCAGCTTGGATAGCCTCTCTGGAAACACCATATATTTT
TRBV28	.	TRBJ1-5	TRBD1	CASSFGDRQNQPQHF	TGTGCCAGCAGTTTTGGGGACAGACAGAATCAGCCCCAGCATTTT
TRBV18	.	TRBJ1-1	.	CASSLDRNTEAFF	TGTGCCAGCTCACTCGACAGGAACACTGAAGCTTTCTTT
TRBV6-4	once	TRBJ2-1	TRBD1	CASSDQGASYNEQFF	TGTGCCAGCAGTGACCAGGGGGCCTCCTACAATGAGCAGTTCTTC
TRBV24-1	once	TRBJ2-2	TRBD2	CATSDPGLATNTGELFF	TGTGCCACCAGTGACCCTGGACTAGCGACGAACACCGGGGAGCTGTTTTTT
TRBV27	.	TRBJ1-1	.	CASRSYLGQNTEAFF	TGTGCCAGTCGATCCTACTTGGGACAGAACACTGAAGCTTTCTTT
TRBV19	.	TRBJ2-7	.	CASSIGIGGTYEQYF	TGTGCCAGTAGTATCGGGATCGGAGGGACCTACGAGCAGTACTTC
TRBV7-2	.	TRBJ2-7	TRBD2	CASSDPGGTYEQYF	TGTGCCAGCAGCGATCCGGGGGGAACCTACGAGCAGTACTTC